This T cell receptor (beta chain) emerged from a study of T-cell reconstitution after alpha-beta-depleted transplantation in children. The CDR3 loop spans 14 amino acids. Germline V CDR1 and CDR2: SGHVS, FQNEAQ. V was clipped by 2 bases and J by 3 bases, with 8 bases between them. Molecular barcoding with unique molecular identifiers was used for the TCRbeta library. Via MiXCR, TCRdb re-called the PCR reads, giving one row per CDR3 protein. The repertoire consists of under 85,000 distinct CDR3 sequences, with roughly 18% occurring once and the leading ten covering less than 60%. Note on this clonotype: Its target is unknown.

General study points: It was newly produced T cells that mostly accounted for T-cell counts and diversity one year after transplant. Certain patients had high TCRbeta diversity at day 60, and it came from recipient T cells and thymic progenitors that survived.

The chain carries TRBV7-8 and TRBJ2-1; D unclear. The receptor was derived from a male patient under 10 years old who had a stem cell transplant for acute lymphoblastic leukemia, so the T cells may come from the graft donor. The sample was PBMCs, mostly from graft donor cells, taken 360 days after TCRalphabeta/CD19-depleted stem cell transplant. CDR3 residues: CASSLNLVYNEQFF. CDR3 in DNA: TGTGCCAGCAGCTTAAATTTGGTCTACAATGAGCAGTTCTTC.